This TCR beta chain was recorded in a study of prognosis after radiotherapy for stage I lung cancer. Across the study: Radiotherapy preceded distant metastases in several patients (median roughly 7 months); under 19 showed no significant progression. Study-wide results and caveats: Median unique TCR clones dropped from around 10,000 to 6,900 after stereotactic body radiation therapy.

Peripheral blood samples of roughly 5.7 milliliters were drawn at each of two time points. This clonotype came up many times. Antigen specificity is unknown. From genomic DNA, TCR beta CDR3 was amplified by two-round multiplex PCR. The first round of PCR was done with primers that matched each TRBV and TRBJ gene. TCRdb called the multiplex PCR reads again in MiXCR, with one record for every CDR3 protein. The data contain about 51,000 distinct CDR3 sequences, less than 45% of them seen just once; the ten biggest clones take up roughly 10%. CDR3 length: 13 amino acids. V lost 7 bases and J lost 8; bases outside the gene matches: 6. CDR1 and CDR2 from the germline V gene are SQVTM and ANQGSEA.

The receptor was derived from a donor over 45 with non-small cell lung cancer. Source: PBMCs, taken before or after stereotactic body radiation therapy (not recorded which). The chain employs TRBV29-1 and TRBJ2-1; 12 nucleotides align to TRBD2. The CDR3 sequence: CSGVASGRDEQFF. The CDR3 DNA follows: TGCAGCGGGGTGGCTAGCGGGAGGGATGAGCAGTTCTTC.